Listed below are T cell receptor beta chains from one sample, sequenced in a study of blood T cells in healthy people across ages. TCRdb re-called the 5' RACE reads through MiXCR, storing one row per CDR3 protein. The sample lists around 990,000 distinct CDR3 sequences, around two fifths occurring once. Sequenced material: blood. These receptors all come from a young man in good health. Each CDR3 is given with its conserved first and last residue. D genes are given only for firm matches. Size values are once, few and many counts, or a class for expanded clones, and some rows have none.

V gene	clone size	J gene	D gene	CDR3 DNA	CDR3 protein
TRBV5-1	few	TRBJ1-4	TRBD1	TGCGCCAGCAGCTCTCGGGACAGCCCTTACGCAACTAATGAAAAACTGTTTTTT	CASSSRDSPYATNEKLFF
TRBV3-1	few	TRBJ2-1	TRBD1	TGTGCCAGCAGCCCGCAGACAGGGGGCAATGAGCAGTTCTTC	CASSPQTGGNEQFF
TRBV12-3/TRBV12-4	-	TRBJ1-2	-	TGTGCCAGCAGTTTATTCGGGTCTGATGGCTACACCTTC	CASSLFGSDGYTF
TRBV20-1	-	TRBJ2-7	TRBD1	TGCAGTGCTAAGGGACAGGGGAGGGATGAGCAGTACTTC	CSAKGQGRDEQYF
TRBV29-1	-	TRBJ1-2	TRBD1	TGCAGCGAGCGGACAGGGGTGGGCTACACCTTC	CSERTGVGYTF
TRBV20-1	-	TRBJ1-2	TRBD1	TGCAGTGCTACCCAGGGGGCGACTAACTATGGCTACACCTTC	CSATQGATNYGYTF
TRBV19	few	TRBJ1-2	TRBD1	TGTGCCAGTAGTAACTGGGACAGGGTGGACTATGGCTACACCTTC	CASSNWDRVDYGYTF
TRBV11-2	few	TRBJ2-1	TRBD2	TGTGCCAGCAGCTTAGATGGGAGGGTGCCGCGCTTTAACCCAAACAATGAGCAGTTCTTC	CASSLDGRVPRFNPNNEQFF
TRBV6-2/TRBV6-3	few	TRBJ2-5	-	TGTGCCAGCAGTTACTCGATTGCGGCCCCGGAGCAAGAGACCCAGTACTTC	CASSYSIAAPEQETQYF
TRBV14	-	TRBJ1-1	TRBD1	TGTGCCAGCAAACAGGGGATAGAGACTGAAGCTTTCTTT	CASKQGIETEAFF
TRBV7-8	-	TRBJ1-4	-	TGTACCAGCGGTGGGCAGCGGATGTGGGAAAAACTGTTTTTT	CTSGGQRMWEKLFF
TRBV6-6	-	TRBJ2-6	-	TGTGCCAGCACCCTACTTGGGGGTTCAGGGGCCAACGTCCCGACTTTC	CASTLLGGSGANVPTF
TRBV20-1	few	TRBJ2-1	TRBD2	TGCAGTGCTCCCATGGCGGGGGACCACAATGAGCAGTTCTTC	CSAPMAGDHNEQFF
TRBV4-3	few	TRBJ1-2	-	TGCGCCAGCAGCCAATCCATTCACAGCCTCACGCACGGATTTAACTATGGCTACACCTTC	CASSQSIHSLTHGFNYGYTF
TRBV27	few	TRBJ1-2	-	TGTGCCAGCAGGAAAGGGGTCGATGGCTACACCTTC	CASRKGVDGYTF
TRBV20-1	few	TRBJ2-3	-	TGCAGTGCTAGGGGGGACAGCACAGATACGCAGTATTTT	CSARGDSTDTQYF
TRBV20-1	-	TRBJ2-3	-	TGCAGTGCTAGAGACCCGCTCGGCGGCACAGATACGCAGTATTTT	CSARDPLGGTDTQYF
TRBV12-3/TRBV12-4	-	TRBJ2-7	-	TGTGCCAGCAGTTTGGGGGACACGGCCCTCGAGCAGTACTTC	CASSLGDTALEQYF
TRBV13	-	TRBJ1-4	TRBD1	TGTGCCAGCAGTCAAGGGGAGGGGGCGCGGGATGAAAAACTGTTTTTT	CASSQGEGARDEKLFF